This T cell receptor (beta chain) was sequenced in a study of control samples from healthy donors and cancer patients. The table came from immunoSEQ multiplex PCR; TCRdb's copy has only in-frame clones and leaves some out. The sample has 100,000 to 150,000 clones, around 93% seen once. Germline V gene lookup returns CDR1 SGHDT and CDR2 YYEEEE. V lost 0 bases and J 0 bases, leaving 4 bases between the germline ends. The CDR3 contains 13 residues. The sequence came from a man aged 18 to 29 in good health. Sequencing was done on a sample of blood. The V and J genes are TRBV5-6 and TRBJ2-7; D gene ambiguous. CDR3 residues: CASSLVTSYEQYF. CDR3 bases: TGTGCCAGCAGCTTGGTGACCTCCTACGAGCAGTACTTC.